These T cell receptor beta chains were read from a single sample in a study of blood T cell repertoires in COVID-19. Sequencing was performed with immunoSEQ multiplex PCR; in TCRdb, only in-frame clones are kept and a portion is missing. The sample lists approximately 310,000 clones; about 90% were seen once. Sequencing used peripheral blood. The source of these receptors is a woman aged 45-60 years who had recovered from COVID-19. Both conserved end residues are part of each CDR3. The D gene is left open where the match is weak. Clone size, where shown, is once, few, many, or a class for clones that have expanded.

clone_size j_call d_call v_call cdr3_nt cdr3_aa
- TRBJ1-4 - TRBV13 TGTGCCAGCAGCTTAGGACCCGAGGGAAAACTGTTTTTT CASSLGPEGKLFF
- TRBJ1-2 TRBD1 TRBV7-2 TGTGCCAGCAGCCAACAGGGGAAGTATGGCTACACCTTC CASSQQGKYGYTF
- TRBJ2-5 TRBD1 TRBV2 TGTGCCAGCAGTGAAAAACAGGGGTTGGAGACCCAGTACTTC CASSEKQGLETQYF
once TRBJ2-1 TRBD1 TRBV28 TGTGCCAGCAGTCCTTCCGGGACAGGGGCGGGCAATGAGCAGTTCTTC CASSPSGTGAGNEQFF
few TRBJ2-1 TRBD2 TRBV3-1/TRBV3-2 TGTGCCAGCAGCGATAGCGGGGGGGCCTACAATGAGCAGTTCTTC CASSDSGGAYNEQFF
once TRBJ2-3 TRBD2 TRBV15 TGTGCCACCAGCAGAGGCCTAGCGGGCCCCACAGATACGCAGTATTTT CATSRGLAGPTDTQYF
- TRBJ1-1 - TRBV12-3/TRBV12-4 TGTGCCAGCAGTCCGGGACTCGGAGCTTTCTTT CASSPGLGAFF
- TRBJ1-2 TRBD1 TRBV6-5 TGTGCCAGCAGTTATCCAGGGGGCGAAGGCTACACCTTC CASSYPGGEGYTF
- TRBJ1-4 - TRBV28 TGTGCCAGCAGTTTACTGGGCGAACTTAATGAAAAACTGTTTTTT CASSLLGELNEKLFF
- TRBJ1-6 - TRBV5-5 TGTGCCAGCAGCTTGATGGCGGTAAATTCACCCCTCCACTTT CASSLMAVNSPLHF
- TRBJ2-7 TRBD1 TRBV4-2 TGTGCCAGCAGCCAGCGGACAGGTGACCTTTCCGAGCAGTACTTC CASSQRTGDLSEQYF
- TRBJ1-6 - TRBV5-6 TGTGCCAGCAGCTTGCCACAGGGAACTTCACCCCTCCACTTT CASSLPQGTSPLHF
once TRBJ1-1 TRBD1 TRBV7-6 TGTGCCAGCAGCTTGGGACAGGGGAGCACTGAAGCTTTCTTT CASSLGQGSTEAFF
- TRBJ2-5 - TRBV15 TGTGCCACCAGCGAGGCCCCACCTACCCAGTACTTC CATSEAPPTQYF
once TRBJ2-1 TRBD2 TRBV9 TGTGCCAGCAGCGTCCTAGCGGGGGGGTACAATGAGCAGTTCTTC CASSVLAGGYNEQFF
- TRBJ2-7 TRBD1 TRBV12-3/TRBV12-4 TGTGCCAGCAGTTCTAACAGGGGGTCGGAGCAGTACTTC CASSSNRGSEQYF
- TRBJ1-2 - TRBV6-1 TGTGCCAGCAGTGAAATGGAGTCTACTGGCTACACCTTC CASSEMESTGYTF
- TRBJ2-7 TRBD2 TRBV9 TGTGCCAGCAACCCCGGGACTAGTCGCCACGAGCAGTACTTC CASNPGTSRHEQYF
- TRBJ2-7 - TRBV24-1 TGTGCCACCAGTGATTCTGCGGTGGGCGAGCAGTACTTC CATSDSAVGEQYF
- TRBJ2-7 - TRBV5-1 TGCGCCAGCAGTCGACAGACAGACTACGAGCAGTACTTC CASSRQTDYEQYF
- TRBJ1-2 - TRBV6-1 TGTGCCAGCAGTGAATACCCAGAGCGCTATGGCTACACCTTC CASSEYPERYGYTF
many TRBJ1-5 - TRBV28 TGTGCCAGTGGAGCGACAGGTGGAACTTCCTTTCGGCCCCAGCATTTT CASGATGGTSFRPQHF
- TRBJ1-1 TRBD1 TRBV9 TGTGCCAGCAGCGGCCTGGACAGGTACTATATGAACACTGAAGCTTTCTTT CASSGLDRYYMNTEAFF
- TRBJ1-6 TRBD1 TRBV10-3 TGTGCCATCAGGGGACAGGGGAGTTCACCCCTCCACTTT CAIRGQGSSPLHF
few TRBJ2-1 TRBD1 TRBV7-8 TGTGCCAGCAGACAGGACAGGGGGACTTACAATGAGCAGTTCTTC CASRQDRGTYNEQFF
- TRBJ2-1 TRBD2 TRBV28 TGTGCCAGCAGTTTAGGGGGGCTAGCGGGGTCCTACAATGAGCAGTTCTTC CASSLGGLAGSYNEQFF
- TRBJ1-5 - TRBV19 TGTGCCAGTAGTGTCCGGAATCAGCCCCAGCATTTT CASSVRNQPQHF